Presented here are 20 T cell receptor beta chains from one specimen sequenced in a study of CD8 T cells in ankylosing spondylitis. TCRdb used MiXCR to reprocess the 5' RACE reads, holding one entry per CDR3 protein. The table shows roughly 230,000 distinct CDR3 sequences, with roughly 8.2% occurring only once. Sequences were obtained from blood, either unsorted or a sorted T cell fraction (not recorded which). Receptors were obtained from a female donor with ankylosing spondylitis or in good health (not recorded which).

This clonotype was seen at least ten times. The V gene is TRBV12-3 or TRBV12-4, the J gene TRBJ2-7; perhaps TRBD1 as D (5 bases). The CDR3 length is 12 residues. Trimming removed 5 bases at V and 2 bases at J, with 7 bases between. CDR3 region: CASSPTAYEQYF. The CDR3 coding sequence is TGTGCCAGCAGTCCGACAGCCTACGAGCAGTACTTC.

The table lists this clonotype with many counts. The CDR3 is CASRGANQPQHF. For the CDR3, the DNA is TGTGCCAGCAGGGGGGCCAATCAGCCCCAGCATTTT. The chain has TRBV6-6 and TRBJ1-5; perhaps TRBD1 as D (6 bases). The V end was cut by 6 bases, the J end by 3 bases, with 6 bases between. Germline V gene data show CDR1 as MNHNY and CDR2 as SVGAGI (reference sequence). CDR3 length equals 12 residues.

This clonotype was found many times. The chain is built from TRBV29-1 and TRBJ2-1; 9 bases line up with TRBD2. CDR1 and CDR2 from the germline V gene are SQVTM and ANQGSEA. CDR3 length: 15 amino acids. V lost 7 bases and J lost 2; bases outside the gene matches: 9. CDR3 residues: CSAPRAGGTYNEQFF. DNA for the CDR3: TGCAGCGCCCCTCGAGCGGGAGGAACCTACAATGAGCAGTTCTTC.

Only a few counts were recorded for this clonotype. This chain uses TRBV7-9 with TRBJ2-7, with TRBD1 as a possible D gene (5 bases). Per the germline V gene, CDR1 is SEHNR and CDR2 is FQNEAQ (reference sequence). CDR3 length equals 12 residues. The ends were cut back, 5 bases at V and 6 bases at J, with 11 bases in the middle. The DNA for the CDR3 is TGTGCCAGCAGCCTGAGGCAGGGCGAGCAGTACTTC. The encoded protein is CASSLRQGEQYF.

This clonotype has at least ten counts. The chain links TRBV4-3 to TRBJ2-7; D gene uncertain. The length of the CDR3 is 14 residues. Per the germline V gene, CDR1 is LGHNA and CDR2 is YSLEER. V lost 0 bases and J lost 0, with 6 bases in between. The CDR3 sequence is CASSQDKGSYEQYF. The CDR3 nucleotides read TGCGCCAGCAGCCAAGATAAGGGCTCCTACGAGCAGTACTTC.

This clonotype was detected ten times or more. The chain is built from TRBV20-1 and TRBJ1-1; D uncertain. V was clipped by 8 bases and J by 1 base, with 11 bases between them. CDR1 and CDR2 from the germline V gene are DFQATT and SNEGSKA (reference sequence). The CDR3 extends over 12 amino acids. The CDR3 DNA reads as TGCAGTCCCCGTCGCGGGAACACTGAAGCTTTCTTT. Translating it yields CSPRRGNTEAFF.

This clonotype was seen many times. V gene TRBV5-5 combines with J gene TRBJ1-1; D call uncertain. V was shortened by 3 bases and J by 4 bases, with 19 bases between the two germline ends. From germline, CDR1 is SGHKS and CDR2 YYEKEE (reference sequence). CDR3 size: 16 residues. The CDR3 protein is CASSSRPAKDRTEAFF. The DNA of the CDR3 is TGTGCCAGCAGCTCCCGGCCGGCCAAGGACCGCACTGAAGCTTTCTTT.

This clonotype was observed at least ten times. This sequence joins TRBV20-1 and TRBJ1-6, with D perhaps matching TRBD1 (6 bases). The germline V gene has CDR1 DFQATT and CDR2 SNEGSKA (reference sequence). This CDR3 has 13 residues. Trimming removed 5 bases at V and 7 bases at J, with 12 bases between. CDR3 sequence reads: CSALQGGNSPLHF. Written as DNA, the CDR3 is TGCAGTGCTTTACAGGGAGGGAATTCACCCCTCCACTTT.

This clonotype was seen at least ten times. The J gene is TRBJ2-7, the V gene TRBV25-1; 11 bases match TRBD1. Germline CDR1 MGHDK, CDR2 SYGVNS. The CDR3 extends over 15 amino acids. Trimming cost V 6 bases and J 3 bases; bases outside gene matches: 7. CDR3 loop: CASSLPGTGGYEQYF. Here the CDR3 DNA reads TGTGCCAGCAGCCTACCCGGGACAGGGGGCTACGAGCAGTACTTC.

This clonotype was recorded a few times. The chain carries TRBV18 and TRBJ2-6; 9 bases map to TRBD1. The germline V gene has CDR1 KGHSH and CDR2 LQKENI. This CDR3 comprises 17 residues. V shed 6 bases, J shed 0 bases, and the junction held 6 bases outside the gene matches. The CDR3 DNA is TGTGCCAGCTCCGAACAGGGGGCCAGCTCTGGGGCCAACGTCCTGACTTTC. As protein: CASSEQGASSGANVLTF. Supplemented by reference TRBV18 and TRBJ2-6, the full variable domain reads NAGVMQNPRHLVRRRGQEARLRCSPMKGHSHVYWYRQLPEEGLKFMVYLQKENIIDESGMPKERFSAEFPKEGPSILRIQQVVRGDSAAYFCASSEQGASSGANVLTFGAGSRLTVL.

There are many counts of this clonotype. The V gene is TRBV29-1, the J gene TRBJ2-1, with 9 bases fitting TRBD2. CDR1 is SQVTM and CDR2 is ANQGSEA in the germline V gene. Trimming cost V 6 bases and J 7 bases; bases outside gene matches: 13. The CDR3 runs to 15 residues. The DNA of the CDR3 is TGCAGCGTCCCCGGACTAGCGCTTCCGAGGAATGAGCAGTTCTTC. Its protein is CSVPGLALPRNEQFF.

This clonotype was detected ten times or more. This chain joins TRBV5-1 and TRBJ2-2, with a tentative D call TRBD1 (6 bases). CDR3 size: 16 residues. V shed 3 bases and J shed 4 bases, with 16 bases lying between them. Germline V lookup: CDR1 SGHRS, CDR2 YFSETQ. For the CDR3, the DNA is TGCGCCAGCAGCTCATCGGGACAAGGCTTCACCGGGGAGCTGTTTTTT. This gives the protein CASSSSGQGFTGELFF.

This clonotype was picked up many times. The rearrangement joins TRBV27 to TRBJ1-2, with a tentative D call TRBD1 (6 bases). The V end lost 2 bases, the J end lost 4 bases, and 17 bases lay between the germline ends. The CDR3 covers 16 residues. The V gene's germline CDR1 is MNHEY and CDR2 SMNVEV (reference sequence). The CDR3 bases are TGTGCCAGCAGTTTAGACAGGAGACACCCTGGCTATGGCTACACCTTC. As protein: CASSLDRRHPGYGYTF.

Ten or more counts support this clonotype. The chain links TRBV20-1 to TRBJ2-7; D unresolved. Trimming removed 2 bases at V and 4 bases at J, with 6 bases between. The CDR3 covers 11 residues. Germline-derived CDR1 and CDR2 are DFQATT and SNEGSKA (reference sequence). This chain's CDR3 is CSARLRYEQYF. The CDR3, as DNA: TGCAGTGCTAGATTGCGGTACGAGCAGTACTTC.

In its sample, this clonotype was seen many times. This chain uses TRBV20-1 with TRBJ1-1; D is possibly TRBD1 (5 bases). The V gene lost 0 bases and the J gene lost 0 bases, with 14 bases spanning the gap. Germline CDR1 is DFQATT and CDR2 is SNEGSKA (reference sequence). This CDR3 is 16 amino acids long. DNA for the CDR3: TGCAGTGCTAGAGACCCCACTGCGGGGGTGAACACTGAAGCTTTCTTT. This gives the protein CSARDPTAGVNTEAFF.

This clonotype has at least ten counts. The gene calls are TRBV10-3 and TRBJ2-5; 11 bases agree with TRBD2. The CDR3 loop spans 14 amino acids. With V trimmed by 4 bases and J by 3 bases, 1 base remained unmatched. Germline values: CDR1 ENHRY, CDR2 SYGVKD. The CDR3 reads CAISALAGEETQYF. Here the CDR3 DNA reads TGTGCCATCAGTGCACTAGCGGGGGAAGAGACCCAGTACTTC.

This clonotype has a count of ten or more. The genes are TRBV4-3 and TRBJ1-2; tentative D call: TRBD1 (5 bases). Trimming removed 4 bases at V and 2 bases at J, with 14 bases between. Germline V gene data show CDR1 as LGHNA and CDR2 as YSLEER. CDR3 size: 15 residues. The CDR3 nucleotides are TGCGCCAGCAGCCCTCAATCCGGGACGAACTATGGCTACACCTTC. Amino acids: CASSPQSGTNYGYTF.

This clonotype was seen ten or more times. The chain recombines TRBV2 with TRBJ2-7; TRBD2 matches 7 bases. The ends lost 7 bases at V and 5 bases at J; junction bases unmatched: 5. The CDR3 consists of 12 residues. Per germline, CDR1 SNHLY and CDR2 FYNNEI. The CDR3 DNA reads as TGTGCCAGCATCGGGGAGGGAGACGAGCAGTACTTC. It encodes CASIGEGDEQYF. Full variable domain (missing parts from reference TRBV2 and TRBJ2-7): EPEVTQTPSHQVTQMGQEVILRCVPISNHLYFYWYRQILGQKVEFLVSFYNNEISEKSEIFDDQFSVERPDGSNFTLKIRSTKLEDSAMYFCASIGEGDEQYFGPGTRLTVT.

This chain uses TRBV7-2 with TRBJ1-1; a possible D gene is TRBD1 (6 bases). The CDR3 loop spans 15 amino acids. Germline CDR1 is SGHTA and CDR2 is FQGNSA. Between the trimmed V and J ends, which lost 6 bases and 4 bases, there was a span of 18 bases. CDR3: CASRKATGPGTEAFF. CDR3 DNA: TGTGCCAGCAGGAAAGCGACAGGTCCGGGCACTGAAGCTTTCTTT.

There are a few counts of this clonotype. This chain connects TRBV19 to TRBJ1-2; D may be TRBD1 (6 bases). This CDR3 comprises 14 residues. Germline CDR1 LNHDA, CDR2 SQIVND (reference sequence). The V end was cut by 2 bases, the J end by 4 bases, with 11 bases between. In DNA form, the CDR3 reads TGTGCCAGTAGTATAAACCCAGGGGTCTATGGCTACACCTTC. This gives the protein CASSINPGVYGYTF.